This paragraph reports one TCR beta chain. Its specificity is not known. The CDR3 sequence is 15 residues long. The germline V gene encodes CDR1 SQVTM and CDR2 ANQGSEA. V shed 0 bases, J shed 3 bases, and the junction held 4 bases outside the gene matches. These data belong to a study of cytomegalovirus exposure and HLA in healthy donors. Study-level findings and limits: The study recorded about 150 TCR beta chains that were cytomegalovirus-associated.

Produced via immunoSEQ multiplex PCR; TCRdb's table is partial and in-frame only. The profile shows about 150,000 clones, about 82% of them singletons. The source material was PBMCs. V usage is TRBV29-1 and J usage is TRBJ2-1; 8 nucleotides align to TRBD2. This receptor was obtained from a human donor in good health. The CDR3 loop is CSVEDPGGIYNEQFF. The CDR3 coding sequence is TGCAGCGTTGAAGATCCGGGGGGGATCTACAATGAGCAGTTCTTC.